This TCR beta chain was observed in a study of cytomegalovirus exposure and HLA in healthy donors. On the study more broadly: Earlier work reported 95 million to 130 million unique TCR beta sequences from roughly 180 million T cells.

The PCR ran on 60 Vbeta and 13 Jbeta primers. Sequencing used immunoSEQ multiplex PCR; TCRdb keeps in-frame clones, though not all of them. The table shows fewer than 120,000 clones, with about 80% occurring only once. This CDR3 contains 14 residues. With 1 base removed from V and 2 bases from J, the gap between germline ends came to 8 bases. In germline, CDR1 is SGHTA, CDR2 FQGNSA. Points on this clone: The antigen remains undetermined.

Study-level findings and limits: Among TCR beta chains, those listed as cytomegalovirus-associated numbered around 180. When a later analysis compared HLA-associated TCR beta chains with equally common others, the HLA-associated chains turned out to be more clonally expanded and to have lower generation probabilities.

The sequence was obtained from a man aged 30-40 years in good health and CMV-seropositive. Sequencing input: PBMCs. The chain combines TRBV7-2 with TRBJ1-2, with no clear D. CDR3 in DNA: TGTGCCAGCAGCTTAGTCCCGGGGAACTATGGCTACACCTTC. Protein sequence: CASSLVPGNYGYTF.